Listed below are T cell receptor beta chains from one sample, sequenced in a study of cytomegalovirus exposure and HLA in healthy donors. The table came from immunoSEQ multiplex PCR; TCRdb's copy has only in-frame clones and leaves some out. Here the sample spans around 110,000 clones, 8.5% to 10% being singletons. Sequencing input: PBMCs. These receptors were obtained from a young man in good health and CMV-seronegative. Each CDR3 is given with its conserved first and last residue. A D gene is named only where the DNA matches it firmly. Clone size is not always given. Where it is, it says once, few, many or a class for expanded clones.

few | TRBJ2-5 | TRBD1 | TRBV7-9 | TGTGCCAGCCGCGGGACAGGGGGCCGAGGTGAGACCCAGTACTTC | CASRGTGGRGETQYF
few | TRBJ1-2 | TRBD1 | TRBV27 | TGTGCCAGCAGTTTATCGACAGGGGGCTATGGCTACACCTTC | CASSLSTGGYGYTF
NA | TRBJ2-7 | NA | TRBV30 | TGTGCCTGGAGTGTGGGGGGGGCGACCTCCTACGAGCAGTACTTC | CAWSVGGATSYEQYF
NA | TRBJ2-3 | NA | TRBV29-1 | TGCAGCGTCAATCCCACGGGCACAGATACGCAGTATTTT | CSVNPTGTDTQYF
few | TRBJ2-7 | NA | TRBV19 | TGTGCCACCCAGTCACGGACATACCCCTACGAGCAGTACTTC | CATQSRTYPYEQYF
NA | TRBJ2-1 | TRBD2 | TRBV30 | TGTGCCTGGATGTCCAAGCGGGAGGGCCGCGAGCAGTTCTTC | CAWMSKREGREQFF
NA | TRBJ2-1 | TRBD1 | TRBV18 | TGTGCCAGCTCACCCGGGACAGGGACTTCTAATGAGCAGTTCTTC | CASSPGTGTSNEQFF
NA | TRBJ2-1 | NA | TRBV6-5 | TGTGCCAGCAGTTCAAGGCCTGGGGAGGAGCAGTTCTTC | CASSSRPGEEQFF
NA | TRBJ2-7 | TRBD1 | TRBV7-9 | TGTGCCAGCAGCTCCCGGGACAGGACCTACGAGCAGTACTTC | CASSSRDRTYEQYF
few | TRBJ2-7 | TRBD2 | TRBV19 | TGTGCCAGTAGTATTTGGGCTAGCGGGACCTACGAGCAGTACTTC | CASSIWASGTYEQYF
NA | TRBJ1-4 | TRBD1 | TRBV10-1 | TGCGCCAGCAGTGAATGGACAGGGAAAAATGAAAAACTGTTTTTT | CASSEWTGKNEKLFF
NA | TRBJ1-2 | NA | TRBV15 | TGTGCCACCAGCAGAGCCTTCGGAGATAACTATGGCTACACCTTC | CATSRAFGDNYGYTF
NA | TRBJ2-5 | TRBD1 | TRBV27 | TGTGCCAGCAGTTTATGGGGGACAGGCCAAGAGACCCAGTACTTC | CASSLWGTGQETQYF
few | TRBJ2-1 | NA | TRBV7-9 | TGTGCCAGCAGCCCGGAAGGCGGCCACAATGAGCAGTTCTTC | CASSPEGGHNEQFF
few | TRBJ1-2 | TRBD1 | TRBV7-9 | TGTGCCAGCAGCTTAACCGACAGGGTTGACTATGGCTACACCTTC | CASSLTDRVDYGYTF
NA | TRBJ2-5 | NA | TRBV18 | TGTGCCAGCTCACAAAATACTGGGAGAGAGGAGACCCAGTACTTC | CASSQNTGREETQYF
few | TRBJ2-2 | TRBD2 | TRBV10-3 | TGTGCCATCAGTGAGACCGGGACTAGCGTCCCCGGGGAGCTGTTTTTT | CAISETGTSVPGELFF
NA | TRBJ1-5 | NA | TRBV11-2 | TGTGCCAGCAGCATAAACAGGGATCAGCCCCAGCATTTT | CASSINRDQPQHF
few | TRBJ1-2 | NA | TRBV5-1 | TGCGCCAGCAGCTTGAACAACGACTACACCTTC | CASSLNNDYTF
NA | TRBJ2-7 | TRBD1 | TRBV4-3 | TGCGCCAGCAGCCAACACAGGACAGGGAACGAGCAGTACTTC | CASSQHRTGNEQYF
NA | TRBJ2-3 | TRBD2 | TRBV7-9 | TGTGCCAGCAGCGGCGGACTAGTGGGGTTAGATACGCAGTATTTT | CASSGGLVGLDTQYF
NA | TRBJ1-1 | NA | TRBV30 | TGTGCCTGGAGTCCAGGGAACACTGAAGCTTTCTTT | CAWSPGNTEAFF
NA | TRBJ2-7 | NA | TRBV18 | TGTGCCAGCTCACCACCCGGGGGCTCCTACGAGCAGTACTTC | CASSPPGGSYEQYF
NA | TRBJ2-7 | NA | TRBV5-6 | TGTGCCAGCAGCTTGGTAGGGACACCGTACGAGCAGTACTTC | CASSLVGTPYEQYF
few | TRBJ1-2 | NA | TRBV2 | TGTGCCAGCAGTGAATTCAGGGGAAACTATGGCTACACCTTC | CASSEFRGNYGYTF
few | TRBJ2-1 | TRBD2 | TRBV5-4 | TGTGCCAGCAGCGTCGGTACTAGCGGGGGCTACAATGAGCAGTTCTTC | CASSVGTSGGYNEQFF
NA | TRBJ2-7 | NA | TRBV5-1 | TGCGCCAGCAGCTCTGGGCCGCAAACAGGGTACGAGCAGTACTTC | CASSSGPQTGYEQYF
few | TRBJ1-1 | TRBD1 | TRBV19 | TGTGCCAGTAGCCCTATGCAGGGGGTCACTGAAGCTTTCTTT | CASSPMQGVTEAFF
NA | TRBJ2-2 | NA | TRBV11-3 | TGTGCCAGCAGCTCCACTCTGGGGGAGCTGTTTTTT | CASSSTLGELFF
few | TRBJ2-2 | TRBD2 | TRBV11-2 | TGTGCCAGCAGCCCGGTGGTAGCGGGAGGCCCTTTAAGGGAGCTGTTTTTT | CASSPVVAGGPLRELFF
few | TRBJ2-7 | TRBD1 | TRBV6-1 | TGTGCCAGCTCCTTAGACCTGGGACAGTACGAGCAGTACTTC | CASSLDLGQYEQYF
NA | TRBJ2-2 | TRBD1 | TRBV30 | TGTGCCTGGGGCGGGACAGGGTTACGGGAGCTGTTTTTT | CAWGGTGLRELFF
few | TRBJ1-1 | TRBD1 | TRBV19 | TGTGCCAGTAGTCCCCGGACAGGGAACACTGAAGCTTTCTTT | CASSPRTGNTEAFF
few | TRBJ1-1 | NA | TRBV9 | TGTGCCAGCAGCGTAAGCCCGGGGGACACTGAAGCTTTCTTT | CASSVSPGDTEAFF
few | TRBJ2-3 | TRBD2 | TRBV28 | TGTGCCAGCAGTTCCAGCGGGAGAGGCCGGGGAATCACAGATACGCAGTATTTT | CASSSSGRGRGITDTQYF
few | TRBJ1-5 | TRBD1 | TRBV18 | TGTGCCAGCTCACCATTAGGGACAGGGGTTTCTGATCAGCCCCAGCATTTT | CASSPLGTGVSDQPQHF
NA | TRBJ1-4 | NA | TRBV7-8 | TGTGCCAGCAGCTCTCCGTCGGGGGGGGAAAAACTGTTTTTT | CASSSPSGGEKLFF
few | TRBJ2-7 | TRBD1 | TRBV28 | TGTGCCAGCAGTTTAGGGACAGGGGTGCGGGAGCAGTACTTC | CASSLGTGVREQYF
few | TRBJ2-7 | TRBD2 | TRBV5-1 | TGCGCCAGCAGCGCGGGGACTAGCGGGAGATCTTACGAGCAGTACTTC | CASSAGTSGRSYEQYF
few | TRBJ2-5 | TRBD1 | TRBV7-2 | TGTGCCAGCAGGGGACAGGGGGCGGGTAATATAGAGACCCAGTACTTC | CASRGQGAGNIETQYF
NA | TRBJ1-6 | NA | TRBV30 | TGTGCCTGGAGAAAAGGGCAGGGAGGCTCACCCCTCCACTTT | CAWRKGQGGSPLHF
NA | TRBJ1-1 | NA | TRBV18 | TGTGCCAGCTCACCAGGCAGGGGAAACACTGAAGCTTTCTTT | CASSPGRGNTEAFF
few | TRBJ1-6 | TRBD1 | TRBV30 | TGTGCCTGGAGGGGAGACAGGGGGAATTCACCCCTCCACTTT | CAWRGDRGNSPLHF
NA | TRBJ2-7 | NA | TRBV30 | TGTGCCTGGAGTGTACTGTCCGAATACGAGCAGTACTTC | CAWSVLSEYEQYF
NA | TRBJ2-3 | NA | TRBV7-2 | TGTGCCAGCAGCTTAGTGGCGGGGAGACACACAGATACGCAGTATTTT | CASSLVAGRHTDTQYF
few | TRBJ1-1 | NA | TRBV5-4 | TGTGCCAGCAGCTCCGGACAGAACACTGAAGCTTTCTTT | CASSSGQNTEAFF
NA | TRBJ1-6 | NA | TRBV11-2 | TGTGCCAGCAGCTTAGTTAGGGGAATCTCACCCCTCCACTTT | CASSLVRGISPLHF
NA | TRBJ2-7 | TRBD2 | TRBV4-1 | TGCGCCAGCAGCCAAGATGAACGGGGAGGGCCGCGGGAGCAGTACTTC | CASSQDERGGPREQYF
few | TRBJ2-3 | TRBD2 | TRBV11-3 | TGTGCCAGCAGCCCCCGACTAGCGGGATTGGATACGCAGTATTTT | CASSPRLAGLDTQYF
NA | TRBJ2-1 | TRBD1 | TRBV5-1 | TGCGCCAGCAGCAAGACAGGGGCATCTAGCTACAATGAGCAGTTCTTC | CASSKTGASSYNEQFF
NA | TRBJ2-5 | NA | TRBV5-1 | TGCGCCAGCAGCTTGGGGCACGCAGTTACAGAGACCCAGTACTTC | CASSLGHAVTETQYF
NA | TRBJ1-1 | TRBD1 | TRBV7-3 | TGTGCCAGCAGCTTAGGGGGACAGGGAAACACTGAAGCTTTCTTT | CASSLGGQGNTEAFF
few | TRBJ1-2 | NA | TRBV4-1 | TGCGCCAGCAGCCCCGAGCTGGGGCTTAACTATGGCTACACCTTC | CASSPELGLNYGYTF
few | TRBJ1-1 | TRBD1 | TRBV10-1 | TGCGCCAGCGTCGGGAACAGGGGCACTGAAGCTTTCTTT | CASVGNRGTEAFF
NA | TRBJ1-2 | NA | TRBV19 | TGTGCCAGTAGTAAACAGGGAAAAGCTAACTATGGCTACACCTTC | CASSKQGKANYGYTF
NA | TRBJ2-3 | NA | TRBV9 | TGTGCCAGCAGCGTAGTGGGGGGGGCCCAAGATACGCAGTATTTT | CASSVVGGAQDTQYF
NA | TRBJ1-1 | NA | TRBV19 | TGTGCCAGTAGTATAGAAGCAGGCACTGAAGCTTTCTTT | CASSIEAGTEAFF
few | TRBJ1-1 | NA | TRBV5-5 | TGTGCCAGCAGCCCCTCGGTGCGGGGGCGAACGCTTACTGAAGCTTTCTTT | CASSPSVRGRTLTEAFF
once | TRBJ1-5 | TRBD1 | TRBV4-1 | TGCGCCAGCAGCCAGGGACAGGTGTATAGCAATCAGCCCCAGCATTTT | CASSQGQVYSNQPQHF